The 11 T cell receptor beta chains reported below all come from one sample, sequenced in a study of OX40 agonist ivuxolimab in advanced cancers. Clones were read by immunoSEQ multiplex PCR, and TCRdb kept only the in-frame ones, dropping some. The sample lists some 46,000 clones, 88% occurring once. The sample consisted of CD4+ or CD8+ T cells sorted from blood, taken in a trial of the OX40 agonist ivuxolimab. These receptors all come from an adult with an advanced solid tumor such as melanoma, head and neck, liver or kidney cancer.

Concerning this clone: At the DNA level, this CDR3 is encoded by other sequences in the same sample as well. The gene calls are TRBV19 and TRBJ1-1, with D unresolved. The germline V gene encodes CDR1 LNHDA and CDR2 SQIVND (reference sequence). V gave up 1 base and J gave up 0 bases, with 3 bases separating them. The CDR3 consists of 13 residues. The CDR3 loop is CASSIGVNTEAFF. CDR3 coding DNA: TGTGCCAGTAGTATAGGGGTGAACACTGAAGCTTTCTTT.

This clone was seen more than once but under ten times. The chain carries TRBV6-5 and TRBJ1-6, with a tentative D call TRBD1 (6 bases). The CDR3 spans 15 residues. Trimming took 1 base from V and 7 from J, leaving 11 bases between them. The germline gives CDR1 MNHEY, CDR2 SVGAGI. DNA for the CDR3: TGTGCCAGCAGTTACTTCAGGGGTGAGAATTCACCCCTCCACTTT. This sequence encodes CASSYFRGENSPLHF.

This rearrangement joins TRBV30 to TRBJ2-1; D is possibly TRBD2 (5 bases). The CDR3 length is 15 residues. Germline CDR1 and CDR2: GTSNPN and SVGIG (reference sequence). Trimming left V 2 bases short and J 7 bases short, with 18 bases between. CDR3 amino acids: CAWSTPGVQTNEQFF. In DNA, the CDR3 is TGTGCCTGGAGTACCCCCGGGGTACAAACTAATGAGCAGTTCTTC.

This sequence joins TRBV6-1 and TRBJ2-2; no definite D call. The V end lost 2 bases, the J end lost 7 bases, and 14 bases lay between the germline ends. The CDR3 is made up of 15 amino acids. Germline CDR1 and CDR2: MNHNS and SASEGT. Here the CDR3 reads CASSEKYSADGELFF. Written as DNA, the CDR3 is TGTGCCAGCAGTGAAAAGTACAGTGCGGACGGGGAGCTGTTTTTT.

The chain combines TRBV18 with TRBJ2-2; D gene uncertain. The CDR3 extends over 17 amino acids. V was clipped by 2 bases and J by 1 base, with 14 bases between them. CDR1 KGHSH and CDR2 LQKENI come from the germline V gene. CDR3 nucleotide sequence: TGTGCCAGCTCACCAAGATACCCCCAAGGGAACACCGGGGAGCTGTTTTTT. Protein product: CASSPRYPQGNTGELFF.

The J gene is TRBJ2-7, the V gene TRBV2, with D uncertain. With 8 bases removed from V and 3 bases from J, the gap between germline ends came to 11 bases. The V gene's germline CDR1 is SNHLY and CDR2 FYNNEI. The CDR3 is 12 residues long. The CDR3 region is CASWKTNYEQYF. The CDR3 DNA is TGTGCCAGCTGGAAGACGAACTACGAGCAGTACTTC.

This chain connects TRBV14 to TRBJ2-2; a possible D gene is TRBD2 (5 bases). V gave up 5 bases and J gave up 1 base, with 8 bases separating them. The CDR3 has 14 residues. Per the germline V gene, CDR1 is SGHDN and CDR2 is FVKESK. The CDR3 is CASSFRGNTGELFF. In DNA, the CDR3 is TGTGCCAGCAGCTTTCGGGGGAACACCGGGGAGCTGTTTTTT.

The chain combines TRBV15 with TRBJ1-1; maybe TRBD1 (5 bases). Germline V lookup: CDR1 LNHNV, CDR2 YYDKDF (reference sequence). V dropped 6 bases and J dropped 2 bases, with 10 bases sitting between them. CDR3 length equals 13 residues. Here the CDR3 DNA reads TGTGCCACCAGTCACGGGGGTAACACTGAAGCTTTCTTT. Protein product: CATSHGGNTEAFF.

In DNA, the CDR3 is TGTGCCAGCAGCTTCGGGACAACCCACTACGAGCAGTACTTC. It specifies CASSFGTTHYEQYF. The chain employs TRBV28 and TRBJ2-7; D might be TRBD1 (6 bases). Trimming removed 6 bases from V and 3 bases from J, with 15 bases in between. In germline, CDR1 is MDHEN, CDR2 SYDVKM. This CDR3 spans 14 amino acids.

V is TRBV7-2 and J is TRBJ2-4, with D maybe TRBD1 (5 bases). This CDR3 spans 14 amino acids. Germline CDR1 reads SGHTA; CDR2 reads FQGNSA. V was pared by 7 bases and J by 0 bases, with 10 bases between. The CDR3 coding sequence is TGTGCCAGCAACCCGACAGTAGCCAAAAACATTCAGTACTTC. Translation: CASNPTVAKNIQYF.

This chain links TRBV27 with TRBJ1-1; TRBD1 aligns across 7 bases. Germline loops: CDR1 MNHEY, CDR2 SMNVEV (reference sequence). The CDR3 spans 14 residues. V lost 2 bases, J lost 1 base, and 1 base stayed unmatched. CDR3 sequence reads: CASSLPGGNTEAFF. In DNA, the CDR3 is TGTGCCAGCAGTTTACCAGGGGGGAACACTGAAGCTTTCTTT.